Below are 9 T cell receptor beta chains sequenced from a single sample in a study of PD-L1 blockade in urothelial cancer. Documented time point: peripheral blood 6 weeks after treatment start. Only in-frame clones appear in the TCRdb table, and some are missing; sequencing was by immunoSEQ multiplex PCR. The sample has tens of thousands of clones, 91% seen once. This specimen consisted of PBMCs, obtained around atezolizumab (anti-PD-L1) treatment. These receptor sequences come from a man aged 65-85 years with urothelial cancer.

This clone was observed once. The chain is built from TRBV6-6 and TRBJ2-7, with 12 bases that match TRBD2. V trimming: 6 bases; J trimming: 4 bases; junction bases outside the gene matches: 4. Looked up from germline, CDR1 is MNHNY and CDR2 is SVGAGI (reference sequence). The CDR3 sequence is 14 residues long. CDR3 DNA: TGTGCCAGCAGGCGGACTAGCGGGATGTACGAGCAGTACTTC. Residues: CASRRTSGMYEQYF.

The chain joins TRBV9 to TRBJ2-3; 15 nucleotides agree with TRBD2. This CDR3 comprises 18 residues. Germline V gene sequence: CDR1 SGDLS, CDR2 YYNGEE. V was clipped by 4 bases and J by 4 bases; unmatched bases: 10. The CDR3 DNA sequence: TGTGCCAGCAGCCCCAGGACTAGCGGGAGGGCCTCGTCAGATACGCAGTATTTT. Its translation is CASSPRTSGRASSDTQYF. Variable domain in full (rest from reference TRBV9 and TRBJ2-3): DSGVTQTPKHLITATGQRVTLRCSPRSGDLSVYWYQQSLDQGLQFLIQYYNGEERAKGNILERFSAQQFPDLHSELNLSSLELGDSALYFCASSPRTSGRASSDTQYFGPGTRLTVL.

The rearrangement uses TRBV30 and TRBJ2-1, with 8 bases identical to TRBD2. The J segment lost 1 base and the V segment lost 1 base, leaving 0 bases of the junction unmatched. This CDR3 spans 14 amino acids. Germline V lookup: CDR1 GTSNPN, CDR2 SVGIG (reference sequence). For the CDR3, the DNA is TGTGCCTGGAGTGCTAGCGGGTCCTACAATGAGCAGTTCTTC. It yields the protein CAWSASGSYNEQFF.

The CDR3 nucleotides read TGTGCCAGCTCGGAGGGGCGTGGCTACACCTTC. Protein product: CASSEGRGYTF. The chain recombines TRBV27 with TRBJ1-2; perhaps TRBD1 as D (5 bases). Germline assignment: CDR1 MNHEY and CDR2 SMNVEV (reference sequence). The CDR3 is 11 residues long. Trimming stripped 8 bases from V and 7 bases from J, with 11 bases between.

The V and J genes are TRBV2 and TRBJ2-7; 9 bases fit TRBD1. Germline V gene lookup returns CDR1 SNHLY and CDR2 FYNNEI. After removal of 7 bases from V and 5 bases from J, the junction contained 9 bases not matched to a gene. The CDR3 is 14 residues long. CDR3 residues: CASTPGDRVNEQYF. In DNA form, the CDR3 reads TGTGCCAGCACTCCAGGGGACAGGGTTAACGAGCAGTACTTC.

V and J are TRBV5-1 and TRBJ2-7; D gene unclear. This CDR3 region has 14 residues. Germline loops: CDR1 SGHRS, CDR2 YFSETQ. V was shortened by 0 bases and J by 6 bases, with 13 bases between the two germline ends. CDR3 protein: CASSLARQDGEQYF. In DNA form, the CDR3 reads TGCGCCAGCAGCTTGGCAAGGCAGGATGGCGAGCAGTACTTC. Drawing the rest from reference TRBV5-1 and TRBJ2-7, the complete variable domain is KAGVTQTPRYLIKTRGQQVTLSCSPISGHRSVSWYQQTPGQGLQFLFEYFSETQRNKGNFPGRFSGRQFSNSRSEMNVSTLELGDSALYLCASSLARQDGEQYFGPGTRLTVT.

The CDR3, as DNA: TGTGCCAGCAGTTTGAGTAGCGGATACACAGATACGCAGTATTTT. Amino acid sequence: CASSLSSGYTDTQYF. This chain uses TRBV27 with TRBJ2-3; D perhaps matches TRBD2 (6 bases). Germline V gene data show CDR1 as MNHEY and CDR2 as SMNVEV (reference sequence). The CDR3 sequence is 15 residues long. The germline V and J ends were trimmed by 3 bases and 2 bases, with 12 bases remaining between them.

The chain combines TRBV2 with TRBJ2-5, with TRBD2 matching over 8 bases. Germline V lookup: CDR1 SNHLY, CDR2 FYNNEI. This CDR3 is built from 15 residues. V dropped 7 bases and J dropped 5; count of bases not matched to a gene: 12. The CDR3 nucleotides are TGTGCCAGCACCGACCTCGGGAGGGCCAGGGAGACCCAGTACTTC. Its translation is CASTDLGRARETQYF.

V is TRBV19 and J is TRBJ1-4, with 7 bases that match TRBD1. The CDR3 loop spans 17 amino acids. CDR1 is LNHDA, CDR2 SQIVND, per germline (reference sequence). With V trimmed by 4 bases and J by 3 bases, 11 bases remained unmatched. The CDR3 coding sequence is TGTGCCAGTAGTAATCGAGGGGGCTACAACGCTAATGAAAAACTGTTTTTT. Translated: CASSNRGGYNANEKLFF.